Presented here are 14 T cell receptor beta chains from one specimen sequenced in a study of cytomegalovirus exposure and HLA in healthy donors. A multiplex PCR was run with 60 Vbeta primers and 13 Jbeta primers. TCRdb keeps only in-frame clones here, not all; method: immunoSEQ multiplex PCR. The sample table sets out more than 130,000 clones. Sequences were obtained from PBMCs. The receptor source for this set is a man in his forties or fifties in good health and CMV-seronegative.

CDR3 sequence: CASSSSYEQYF. For the CDR3, the DNA is TGTGCCAGCAGTTCCTCCTACGAGCAGTACTTC. V usage is TRBV27 and J usage is TRBJ2-5, with no clear D. The J call may be in error: the DNA end matches TRBJ2-7 better. The CDR3 has 11 residues. Germline CDR1 reads MNHEY; CDR2 reads SMNVEV (reference sequence).

The J gene is TRBJ2-7, the V gene TRBV18; D gene uncertain. CDR1 and CDR2 from the germline V gene are KGHSH and LQKENI. V was shortened by 3 bases and J by 5 bases, with 11 bases between the two germline ends. CDR3 length equals 13 residues. The CDR3: CASSPITEDEQYF. CDR3 sequence (DNA): TGTGCCAGCTCACCCATAACAGAAGACGAGCAGTACTTC.

The CDR3 here is CASSEGSASGSYEQYF. CDR3 nucleotides: TGTGCCAGCAGTGAAGGTTCGGCTAGCGGTAGCTACGAGCAGTACTTC. This chain links TRBV25-1 with TRBJ2-7, with 7 bases lining up with TRBD2. Germline trimming cut 2 bases from V and 3 bases from J; bases unmatched to any gene: 10. Germline CDR1 is MGHDK and CDR2 is SYGVNS. The CDR3 sequence is 16 residues long.

The chain carries TRBV5-8 and TRBJ1-2; D unclear. The CDR3 spans 14 residues. V was trimmed by 5 bases and J by 4 bases, leaving 15 bases between them. From germline, CDR1 is SGHTS and CDR2 YDEGEE. The CDR3 reads CASSQEPGAYGYTF. CDR3 nucleotides: TGTGCCAGCAGTCAAGAACCGGGAGCCTATGGCTACACCTTC.

The rearrangement joins TRBV2 to TRBJ1-3; tentatively, D is TRBD1 (6 bases). The V gene lost 11 bases and the J gene lost 1 base, with 18 bases spanning the gap. Germline assignment: CDR1 SNHLY and CDR2 FYNNEI. The CDR3 covers 15 residues. CDR3 loop: CAVHRALRSGNTIYF. The DNA for the CDR3 is TGTGCCGTCCACAGGGCTCTCAGGTCTGGAAACACCATATATTTT. The full variable domain, with the rest looked up from reference TRBV2 and TRBJ1-3, is EPEVTQTPSHQVTQMGQEVILRCVPISNHLYFYWYRQILGQKVEFLVSFYNNEISEKSEIFDDQFSVERPDGSNFTLKIRSTKLEDSAMYFCAVHRALRSGNTIYFGEGSWLTVV.

The rearrangement links TRBV6-5 to TRBJ2-3; possible D gene TRBD2, 6 bases. This CDR3 comprises 12 residues. The V end lost 10 bases, the J end lost 6 bases, and 14 bases lay between the germline ends. Looked up from germline, CDR1 is MNHEY and CDR2 is SVGAGI. CDR3 DNA sequence: TGTGCCACCCGGAGGGGCGCGGATACGCAGTATTTT. Translation: CATRRGADTQYF.

The rearrangement links TRBV29-1 to TRBJ2-7; TRBD1 agrees at 11 bases. This CDR3 is 14 amino acids long. Trimming at V came to 4 bases and at J to 4 bases, leaving 6 bases not matched to a gene. Per germline, CDR1 SQVTM and CDR2 ANQGSEA. The CDR3 spells CSVVGTGGLYEQYF. CDR3 in DNA: TGCAGCGTTGTAGGGACAGGGGGATTGTACGAGCAGTACTTC.

CDR3 in amino acids: CASSLPGTGGYEQYF. The CDR3 DNA is TGTGCCAGCAGCTTGCCCGGGACAGGGGGCTACGAGCAGTACTTC. The gene calls are TRBV5-6 and TRBJ2-7, with TRBD1 matching 11 bases. The CDR3 extends over 15 amino acids. V was pared by 1 base and J by 3 bases, with 3 bases of the junction left unmatched. Germline V lookup: CDR1 SGHDT, CDR2 YYEEEE.

The chain is built from TRBV5-6 and TRBJ2-2; 11 bases fit TRBD1. The CDR3 has 16 amino acids. J lost 8 bases, V lost 4 bases, and 10 bases had no gene match. Germline V gives CDR1 SGHDT, CDR2 YYEEEE. This CDR3 is CASSAGTGGPRGELFF. The CDR3 DNA follows: TGTGCCAGCAGCGCCGGGACAGGGGGACCTCGTGGGGAGCTGTTTTTT.

V usage is TRBV6-4 and J usage is TRBJ2-3, with 8 nucleotides matching TRBD1. The ends lost 3 bases at V and 6 bases at J; junction bases unmatched: 8. The CDR3 extends over 15 amino acids. Germline V lookup: CDR1 MRHNA, CDR2 SNTAGT. This chain's CDR3 is CASSDQGAQGDTQYF. The CDR3 coding sequence is TGTGCCAGCAGTGATCAGGGGGCGCAGGGTGATACGCAGTATTTT.

The chain links TRBV5-1 to TRBJ1-4, with D unclear. The CDR3 consists of 13 residues. V lost 0 bases, J lost 5 bases, and 5 bases lay in between. Germline values: CDR1 SGHRS, CDR2 YFSETQ. CDR3 sequence: CASSLARNEKLFF. CDR3 nucleotide sequence: TGCGCCAGCAGCTTGGCCAGGAATGAAAAACTGTTTTTT.

With respect to this clone: At one boundary the junction diverges from the germline segment, which might be a read error. CDR3 protein: CASSETEGQGILYRF. The CDR3 DNA sequence: TGTGCCAGCAGTGAAACAGAGGGACAGGGCATATTATACCGCTTC. This chain uses TRBV2 with TRBJ1-2; 9 bases fit TRBD1. CDR1 and CDR2 from the germline V gene are SNHLY and FYNNEI. There are 15 residues in the CDR3.

The CDR3 loop is CASSSRDRGFVFIYEQYF. The CDR3 nucleotides are TGTGCCAGCAGCTCACGGGACAGGGGGTTCGTTTTCATCTACGAGCAGTACTTC. J is TRBJ2-7 and V is TRBV7-3, with 11 positions matching TRBD1. Trimming removed 4 bases from V and 3 bases from J; junction bases left unmatched: 14. Germline assignment: CDR1 SGHTA and CDR2 FQGTGA. The CDR3 covers 18 residues.

The V and J genes are TRBV4-3 and TRBJ1-2; the match to TRBD1 covers 7 bases. The V gene's germline CDR1 is LGHNA and CDR2 YSLEER. This CDR3 is built from 14 residues. The junction had 6 bases not matched to a gene; V was cut back by 4 bases and J by 4 bases. CDR3 amino acids: CASSPSQGSYGYTF. CDR3 bases: TGCGCCAGCAGCCCCTCACAGGGGAGCTATGGCTACACCTTC.